These T cell receptor beta chains were read from a single sample in a study of T-cell memory formation after mild COVID-19. TCRdb re-called the 5' RACE reads through MiXCR, storing one row per CDR3 protein. The sample holds 400,000 to 500,000 distinct CDR3 sequences; less than 25% are singletons and the top ten take 8.8%. Sequenced: PBMCs or a T cell subset sorted from them (not recorded which). Receptors originate from an adult woman who had mild COVID-19 (a few samples of this study predate the infection). Cell type and time point are not known. The CDR3 runs from the conserved cysteine through the conserved F or W. The D gene is left open where the match is weak. Clone size, where shown, is once, few, many, or a class for clones that have expanded.

D gene,J gene,V gene,clone size,CDR3 DNA,CDR3 protein
NA,TRBJ1-1,TRBV20-1,NA,TGCAGTGCTAGAGATCTAGTAGGACATGGCTCGAGGTGGCCTGAAGCTTTCTTT,CSARDLVGHGSRWPEAFF
TRBD1,TRBJ1-1,TRBV20-1,NA,TGCAGTGCTAGGTATCAGGGGGGAAGGACTGAAGCTTTCTTT,CSARYQGGRTEAFF
NA,TRBJ1-1,TRBV20-1,NA,TGCAGTGCATCTCAGGCAAACACTGAAGCTTTCTTT,CSASQANTEAFF
TRBD1,TRBJ1-4,TRBV2,NA,TGTGCCAGCAGTGCTGGGACAGGGGGCCTAATGTGGGAAAAACTGTTTTTT,CASSAGTGGLMWEKLFF
TRBD1,TRBJ2-7,TRBV5-1,NA,TGCGCCAGCAGCTTGTTGACAGGGGGACACGAGCAGTACTTC,CASSLLTGGHEQYF
TRBD2,TRBJ2-7,TRBV5-1,NA,TGCGCCAGCAGCTCCCTAGGGAAGCGGGGGGATGAGCAGTACTTC,CASSSLGKRGDEQYF
NA,TRBJ2-2,TRBV12-3/TRBV12-4,NA,TGTGCCAGCAGTGCCCCCGGAGGGGGGTACACCGGGGAGCTGTTTTTT,CASSAPGGGYTGELFF
TRBD1,TRBJ2-2,TRBV5-1,few,TGCGCCAGCAGCTTGGGACAGGGGTTCGGGGAGCTGTTTTTT,CASSLGQGFGELFF
NA,TRBJ1-2,TRBV29-1,NA,TGCAGCGTTCGGGACAAGGGCTACACCTTC,CSVRDKGYTF
TRBD2,TRBJ2-7,TRBV7-9,NA,TGTGCCAGCAGCTCCGGACTAGCGGATTACGAGCAGTACTTC,CASSSGLADYEQYF
TRBD1,TRBJ1-2,TRBV7-9,NA,TGTGCCAGCAGCGTGGGGACAGGGAATGGCTACACCTTC,CASSVGTGNGYTF
TRBD1,TRBJ2-1,TRBV7-9,few,TGTGCCAGCAGCGCCCCGGGACAGGGTCACAATGAGCAGTTCTTC,CASSAPGQGHNEQFF
TRBD2,TRBJ2-1,TRBV7-2,few,TGTGCCAGCAGGGGAGCGGGAGCTTTAGGTGAGCAGTTCTTC,CASRGAGALGEQFF
NA,TRBJ2-1,TRBV7-9,few,TGTGCCAGCAGCTTACCTTCCCCCTCCTACAATGAGCAGTTCTTC,CASSLPSPSYNEQFF
NA,TRBJ1-1,TRBV4-1,NA,TGCGCCAGCAGCCAAGGGGTAGCGAACACTGAAGCTTTCTTT,CASSQGVANTEAFF
NA,TRBJ1-1,TRBV13,many,TGTGCCAGCAGCTTAGGCTGGGTAGGGTGGAACACTGAAGCTTTCTTT,CASSLGWVGWNTEAFF
TRBD2,TRBJ2-2,TRBV5-1,few,TGCGCCAGCAGATCACTAGCGGGGAACACCGGGGAGCTGTTTTTT,CASRSLAGNTGELFF
NA,TRBJ1-5,TRBV6-2/TRBV6-3,NA,TGTGCCAGCAGTGTGGTGGGGCTGAGCAATCAGCCCCAGCATTTT,CASSVVGLSNQPQHF
TRBD2,TRBJ2-3,TRBV4-2,NA,TGTGCCAGCAGCCAAGGGACTAGCGGGAGGGTAGATACGCAGTATTTT,CASSQGTSGRVDTQYF
NA,TRBJ2-7,TRBV12-3/TRBV12-4,few,TGTGCCAGCAGTTTTGGTCGGGAGAGATCCTACGAGCAGTACTTC,CASSFGRERSYEQYF
NA,TRBJ2-3,TRBV7-2,NA,TGTGCCAGCAGCTTATCGTGGGCCACAGATACGCAGTATTTT,CASSLSWATDTQYF
NA,TRBJ2-5,TRBV12-3/TRBV12-4,few,TGTGCCAGCAGTTTTAATATAGCACAAGAGACCCAGTACTTC,CASSFNIAQETQYF
TRBD2,TRBJ2-3,TRBV18,NA,TGTGCCAGCTCATCTGCTAGTAGCGGGAGCACAGATACGCAGTATTTT,CASSSASSGSTDTQYF
NA,TRBJ1-1,TRBV5-1,few,TGCGCCAGCAGCCCTCCACCCGGGACGGGGAACACTGAAGCTTTCTTT,CASSPPPGTGNTEAFF
NA,TRBJ1-1,TRBV2,few,TGTGCCAGCATCGTGGTTGAAGGGTCTTCGAACACTGAAGCTTTCTTT,CASIVVEGSSNTEAFF
TRBD2,TRBJ2-7,TRBV20-1,NA,TGCAGTGCTAGAGAAGTGACTAGCGGGGGGGACTACGAGCAGTACTTC,CSAREVTSGGDYEQYF
NA,TRBJ2-5,TRBV4-1,NA,TGCGCCAGCAGCCAAACAGGGTATGGGGAGACCCAGTACTTC,CASSQTGYGETQYF
NA,TRBJ2-5,TRBV9,few,TGTGCCAGCAGCGTAGGACCATTGACCCGCGAGACCCAGTACTTC,CASSVGPLTRETQYF